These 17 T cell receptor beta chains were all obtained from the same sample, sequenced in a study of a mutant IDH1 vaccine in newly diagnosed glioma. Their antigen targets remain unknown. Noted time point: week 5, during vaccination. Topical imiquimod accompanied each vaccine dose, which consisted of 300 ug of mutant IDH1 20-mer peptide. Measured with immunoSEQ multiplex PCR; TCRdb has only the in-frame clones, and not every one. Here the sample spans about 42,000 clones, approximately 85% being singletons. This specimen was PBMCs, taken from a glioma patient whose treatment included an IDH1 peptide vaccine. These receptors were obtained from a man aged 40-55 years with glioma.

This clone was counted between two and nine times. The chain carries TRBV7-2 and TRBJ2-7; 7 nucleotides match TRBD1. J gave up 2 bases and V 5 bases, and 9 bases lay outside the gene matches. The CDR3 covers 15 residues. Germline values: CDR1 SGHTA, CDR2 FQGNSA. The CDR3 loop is CASSPNPGTAYEQYF. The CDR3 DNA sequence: TGTGCCAGCAGCCCCAACCCTGGGACAGCCTACGAGCAGTACTTC.

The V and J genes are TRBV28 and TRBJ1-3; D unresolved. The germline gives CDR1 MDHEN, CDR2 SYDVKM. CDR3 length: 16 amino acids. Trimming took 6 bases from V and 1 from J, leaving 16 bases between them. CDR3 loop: CASRPRSFNSGNTIYF. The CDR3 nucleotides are TGTGCCAGCAGGCCACGATCCTTCAATTCTGGAAACACCATATATTTT.

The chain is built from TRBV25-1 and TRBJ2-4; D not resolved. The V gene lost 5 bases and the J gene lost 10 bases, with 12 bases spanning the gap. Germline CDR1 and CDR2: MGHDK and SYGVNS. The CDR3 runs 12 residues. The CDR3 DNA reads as TGTGCCAGCAGTTTGAGTCCCCTTATTCAGTACTTC. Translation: CASSLSPLIQYF.

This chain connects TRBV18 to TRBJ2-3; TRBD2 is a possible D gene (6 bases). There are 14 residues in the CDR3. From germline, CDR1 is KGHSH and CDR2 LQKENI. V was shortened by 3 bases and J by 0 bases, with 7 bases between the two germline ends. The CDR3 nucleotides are TGTGCCAGCTCACCGGCGGGGAGCACAGATACGCAGTATTTT. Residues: CASSPAGSTDTQYF.

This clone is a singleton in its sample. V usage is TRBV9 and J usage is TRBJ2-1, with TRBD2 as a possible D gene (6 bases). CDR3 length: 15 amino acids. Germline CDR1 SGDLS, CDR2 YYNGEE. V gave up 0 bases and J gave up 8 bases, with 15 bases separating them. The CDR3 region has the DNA TGTGCCAGCAGCGTAGTTACGGGAGTAAGCGATGAGCAGTTCTTC. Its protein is CASSVVTGVSDEQFF.

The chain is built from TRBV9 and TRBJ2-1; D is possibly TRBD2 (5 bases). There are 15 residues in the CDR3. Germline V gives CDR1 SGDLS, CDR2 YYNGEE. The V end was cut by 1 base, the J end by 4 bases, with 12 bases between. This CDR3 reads CASSVSSGPYNEQFF. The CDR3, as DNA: TGTGCCAGCAGCGTAAGCAGCGGACCTTACAATGAGCAGTTCTTC.

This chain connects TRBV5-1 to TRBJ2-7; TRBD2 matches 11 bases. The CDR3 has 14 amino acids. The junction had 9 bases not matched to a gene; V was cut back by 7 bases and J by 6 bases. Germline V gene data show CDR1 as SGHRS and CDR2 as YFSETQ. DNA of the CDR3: TGCGCCAGCGCACCCGGGACTAGCGGACTCGAGCAGTACTTC. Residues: CASAPGTSGLEQYF.

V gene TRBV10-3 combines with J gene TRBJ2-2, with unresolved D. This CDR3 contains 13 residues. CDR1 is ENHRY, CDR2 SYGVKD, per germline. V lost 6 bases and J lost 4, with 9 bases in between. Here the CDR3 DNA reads TGTGCCATCAGCGCGGACCCCACCGGGGAGCTGTTTTTT. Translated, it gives CAISADPTGELFF.

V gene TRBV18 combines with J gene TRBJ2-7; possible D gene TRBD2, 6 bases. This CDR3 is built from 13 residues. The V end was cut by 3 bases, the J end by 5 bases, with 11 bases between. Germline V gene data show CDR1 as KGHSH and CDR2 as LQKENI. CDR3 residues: CASSPGTPNEQYF. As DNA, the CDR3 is TGTGCCAGCTCACCCGGGACTCCCAACGAGCAGTACTTC.

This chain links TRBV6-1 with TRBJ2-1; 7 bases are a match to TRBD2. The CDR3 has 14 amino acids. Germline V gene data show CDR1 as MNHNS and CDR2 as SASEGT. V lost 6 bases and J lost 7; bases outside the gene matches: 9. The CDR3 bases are TGTGCCAGCAGGGGCGGGAGCTCGAGGAATGAGCAGTTCTTC. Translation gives CASRGGSSRNEQFF.

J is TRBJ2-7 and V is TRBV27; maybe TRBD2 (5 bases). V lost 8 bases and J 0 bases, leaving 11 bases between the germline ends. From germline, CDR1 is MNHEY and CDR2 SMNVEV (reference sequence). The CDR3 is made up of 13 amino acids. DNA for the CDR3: TGTGCCAGCTCCCTCCGGGACTCCTACGAGCAGTACTTC. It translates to CASSLRDSYEQYF.

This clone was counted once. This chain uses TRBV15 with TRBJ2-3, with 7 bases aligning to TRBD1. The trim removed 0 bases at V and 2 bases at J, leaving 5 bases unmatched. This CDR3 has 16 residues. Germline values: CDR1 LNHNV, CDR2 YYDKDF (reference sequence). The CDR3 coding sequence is TGTGCCACCAGCAGAGAAGGGGGCGTATACACAGATACGCAGTATTTT. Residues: CATSREGGVYTDTQYF. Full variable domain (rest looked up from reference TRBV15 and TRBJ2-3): DAMVIQNPRYQVTQFGKPVTLSCSQTLNHNVMYWYQQKSSQAPKLLFHYYDKDFNNEADTPDNFQSRRPNTSFCFLDIRSPGLGDTAMYLCATSREGGVYTDTQYFGPGTRLTVL.

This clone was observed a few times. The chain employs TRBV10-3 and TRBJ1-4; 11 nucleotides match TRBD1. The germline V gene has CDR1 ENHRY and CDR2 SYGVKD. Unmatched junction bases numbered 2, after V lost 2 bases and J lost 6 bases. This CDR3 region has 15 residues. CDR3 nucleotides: TGTGCCATCAGTGAGGGGACAGGGGGGGATGAAAAACTGTTTTTT. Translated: CAISEGTGGDEKLFF.

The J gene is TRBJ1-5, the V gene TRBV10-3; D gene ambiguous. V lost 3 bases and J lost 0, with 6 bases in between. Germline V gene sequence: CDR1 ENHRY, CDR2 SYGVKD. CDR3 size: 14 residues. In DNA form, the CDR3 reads TGTGCCATCAGTGACTCCGCTAGCAATCAGCCCCAGCATTTT. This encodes CAISDSASNQPQHF.

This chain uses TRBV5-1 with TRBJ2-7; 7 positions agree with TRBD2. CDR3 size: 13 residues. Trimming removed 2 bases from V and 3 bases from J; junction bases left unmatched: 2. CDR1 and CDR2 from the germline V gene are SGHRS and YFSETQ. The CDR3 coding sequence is TGCGCCAGCAGCTTCCCGGGGGGCTACGAGCAGTACTTC. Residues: CASSFPGGYEQYF.

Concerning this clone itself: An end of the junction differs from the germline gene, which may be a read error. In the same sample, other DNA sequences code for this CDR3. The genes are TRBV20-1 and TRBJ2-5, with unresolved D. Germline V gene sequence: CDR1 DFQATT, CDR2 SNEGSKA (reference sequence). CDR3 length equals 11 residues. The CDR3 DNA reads TGCAGTGGGATATTTCAAGGGACCCAGTACTTC. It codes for CSGIFQGTQYF.

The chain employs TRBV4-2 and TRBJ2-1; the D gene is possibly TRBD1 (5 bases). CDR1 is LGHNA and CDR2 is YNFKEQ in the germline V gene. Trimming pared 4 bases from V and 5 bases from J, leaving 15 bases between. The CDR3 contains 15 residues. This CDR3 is CASSPQGQGDNEQFF. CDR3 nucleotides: TGTGCCAGCAGCCCACAAGGCCAAGGGGACAATGAGCAGTTCTTC.